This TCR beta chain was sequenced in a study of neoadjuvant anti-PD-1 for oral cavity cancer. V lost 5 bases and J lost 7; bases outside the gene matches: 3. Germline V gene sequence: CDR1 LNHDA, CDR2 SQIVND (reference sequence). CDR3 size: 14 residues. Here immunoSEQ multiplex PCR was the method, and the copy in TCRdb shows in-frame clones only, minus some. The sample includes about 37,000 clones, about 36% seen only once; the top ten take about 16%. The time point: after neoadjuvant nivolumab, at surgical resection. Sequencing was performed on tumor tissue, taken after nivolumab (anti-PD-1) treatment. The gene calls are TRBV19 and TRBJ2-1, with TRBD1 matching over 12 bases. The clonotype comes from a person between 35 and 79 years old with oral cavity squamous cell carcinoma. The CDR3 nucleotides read TGTGCCAGTAGTGGGGACAGGGGGCAAAATGAGCAGTTCTTC. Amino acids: CASSGDRGQNEQFF.